These T cell receptor beta chains were read from a single sample in a study of blood T cell repertoires in COVID-19. Method: immunoSEQ multiplex PCR; TCRdb's copy keeps in-frame clones and lacks some. The sample contains about 35,000 clones, 80% to 90% of which appear only once. The source material was peripheral blood. The receptor source for this set is a man in his sixties in a cohort sampled during active COVID-19. CDR3s leave out the opening cysteine and the closing phenylalanine or tryptophan. Each record gives: CDR3 length, V gene, clone size, CDR3 protein. Rows give clone size only sometimes, using once, few, many, or a class for an expanded clone.

12	TRBV6-1	-	ASSEGGFGDEQY
11	TRBV6-1	-	ASSEIPSGELF
13	TRBV6-2/TRBV6-3	-	ASSSTSGIGGELF
15	TRBV4-1	-	ASSQESGGAITGELF
12	TRBV28	-	ASGAGGTADTQY
16	TRBV5-1	-	ASSKRTSGEAGANVLT
11	TRBV10-3	-	AISEEVSYEQY
10	TRBV4-1	-	ASSLQGNEQF
10	TRBV11-2	-	ASSFNDNEQF
14	TRBV7-9	-	ASSLTSGAPTDTQY
9	TRBV19	-	ASTSNYGYT
15	TRBV27	medium-sized	ASSPLLSGGGADTQY
11	TRBV11-3	few	ASRSPGSYEQY
13	TRBV24-1	few	ATSDLRGPSGGQY
12	TRBV11-3	-	ASSLVQGGYEQY
11	TRBV24-1	-	ATSQQGFTEAF
12	TRBV2	-	ASSTGGWRNIQY
13	TRBV10-3	-	AISETQGQGNTIY
14	TRBV27	-	ASSLRRGLVSDTQY
13	TRBV9	-	ASSVGGQGHRGYT
11	TRBV18	-	ASSPVLDTEAF
12	TRBV28	-	ASRGQGSGNTIY
13	TRBV19	-	ASSTRVRGSEKLF
11	TRBV11-3	-	ASSSGGTGELF
12	TRBV19	-	ASIGLINTGELF
9	TRBV30	once	AWDPGTEAF
11	TRBV18	-	ASSLSGAEKLF
13	TRBV5-4	-	ASSLDGTGESPLH
13	TRBV20-1	once	SASGRLAGLNEQF
10	TRBV7-9	-	ASSLVRYEQY
14	TRBV7-9	-	ASSLGPSGLQEIQY
15	TRBV19	-	ASSGIPGSATNEKLF
15	TRBV5-8	-	ASSLGLASGGKETQY
12	TRBV28	-	ASSSETIGNIQY
10	TRBV29-1	-	SVAWGADTQY
11	TRBV5-1	few	ASSSDRNQPQH
13	TRBV28	-	ASSPPGGPDYGYT
13	TRBV28	-	ASSPSGTTSYEQY
12	TRBV28	-	ASSFGTGDTEAF
11	TRBV30	-	ACLRGVRYEQY
14	TRBV15	few	ATSRDLTGGLYGYT
13	TRBV4-2	-	ASSRGELTNEKLF
16	TRBV4-1	-	ASSQGWTGIATNEKLF
11	TRBV25-1	once	ASSPTGPETQY
9	TRBV18	-	ASTRADTQY
12	TRBV5-6	-	ASSKGAGDTEAF
9	TRBV12-3/TRBV12-4	once	ASSFNYEQF
13	TRBV6-1	-	ASSDLGPTNEKLF